Below are 18 T cell receptor beta chains sequenced from a single sample in a study of blood T cell repertoires in COVID-19. Profiling relied on immunoSEQ multiplex PCR, and the TCRdb table lists in-frame clones only, not all of them. Of about 300,000 clones detected, roughly 90% appear once; the ten largest clones hold less than 2%. Sequencing was performed on peripheral blood. The receptors come from a woman younger than 45 with COVID-19, enrolled during active disease.

This chain joins TRBV4-1 and TRBJ1-6; no firm D call. Germline V gives CDR1 MGHRA, CDR2 YSYEKL. The CDR3 is made up of 15 amino acids. Trimming shortened V by 1 base and J by 8 bases, and 12 bases separated the two germline ends. The CDR3 sequence is CASSQVGPGHSPLHF. As DNA, the CDR3 is TGCGCCAGCAGCCAAGTGGGTCCAGGCCATTCACCCCTCCACTTT.

This chain joins TRBV10-3 and TRBJ2-3; 9 nucleotides agree with TRBD2. Trimming at V came to 4 bases and at J to 4 bases, leaving 9 bases not matched to a gene. CDR1 is ENHRY, CDR2 SYGVKD, per germline. This CDR3 has 16 amino acids. CDR3 sequence reads: CAISGGAGGQADTQYF. The CDR3 DNA reads TGTGCCATCAGTGGAGGAGCGGGGGGCCAGGCAGATACGCAGTATTTT.

This clone occurred a few times. V and J are TRBV6-5 and TRBJ1-5; TRBD1 matches at 11 bases. This CDR3 has 15 residues. The V and J ends lost 8 bases and 5 bases, in that order; junction bases with no gene match: 8. The germline V gene has CDR1 MNHEY and CDR2 SVGAGI. CDR3 nucleotides: TGTGCCAGCGGGATTGAGGGACAGGGGGATCAGCCCCAGCATTTT. This translates into CASGIEGQGDQPQHF.

The chain employs TRBV5-4 and TRBJ2-2, with 12 bases fitting TRBD1. Germline CDR1 SGHNT, CDR2 YYREEE (reference sequence). This CDR3 spans 16 amino acids. Losses at the gene ends were 6 bases for V and 8 bases for J; bases not matched to a gene: 11. The CDR3 spells CASTFRGQGASGELFF. The CDR3 DNA sequence: TGTGCCAGCACCTTTCGGGGACAGGGGGCATCGGGGGAGCTGTTTTTT.

The chain couples TRBV4-1 to TRBJ2-5, with D possibly matching TRBD1 (7 bases). The CDR3 spans 14 residues. With 0 bases removed from V and 5 bases from J, the gap between germline ends came to 10 bases. Germline V gene data show CDR1 as MGHRA and CDR2 as YSYEKL. The CDR3 region is CASSQEAGGETQYF. CDR3 DNA: TGCGCCAGCAGCCAAGAGGCAGGGGGGGAGACCCAGTACTTC.

V is TRBV5-5 and J is TRBJ2-5, with 8 bases matching TRBD2. V was clipped by 0 bases and J by 8 bases; unmatched bases: 9. The CDR3 runs 15 residues. Per germline, CDR1 SGHKS and CDR2 YYEKEE (reference sequence). CDR3 coding DNA: TGTGCCAGCAGCTTGGGGGGTGTGACTAGCGCTACCCAGTACTTC. Protein product: CASSLGGVTSATQYF.

The chain recombines TRBV28 with TRBJ2-7; 9 nucleotides match TRBD1. The CDR3 loop spans 15 amino acids. CDR1 and CDR2 from the germline V gene are MDHEN and SYDVKM. Here the CDR3 DNA reads TGTGCCAGCAGTTTCCAAGGGACAGGGTTTCAAAGATCGGACGTC. Protein product: CASSFQGTGFQRSDV.

The chain uses TRBV2 and TRBJ2-3; the D is unclear. V lost 7 bases and J 2 bases, leaving 13 bases between the germline ends. Germline CDR1 SNHLY, CDR2 FYNNEI. The CDR3 totals 14 residues. CDR3 sequence: CASILTYPTDTQYF. CDR3 bases: TGTGCCAGCATTCTGACATATCCCACAGATACGCAGTATTTT. The whole variable domain, filled in from reference TRBV2 and TRBJ2-3, reads EPEVTQTPSHQVTQMGQEVILRCVPISNHLYFYWYRQILGQKVEFLVSFYNNEISEKSEIFDDQFSVERPDGSNFTLKIRSTKLEDSAMYFCASILTYPTDTQYFGPGTRLTVL.

The chain combines TRBV7-9 with TRBJ1-4, with 11 bases matching TRBD1. The CDR3 runs 16 residues. V shed 3 bases and J 0 bases; nucleotides not matched to a gene: 0. Germline V gene sequence: CDR1 SEHNR, CDR2 FQNEAQ (reference sequence). CDR3 protein: CASSLGQGATNEKLFF. CDR3 DNA: TGTGCCAGCAGCTTGGGACAGGGGGCAACTAATGAAAAACTGTTTTTT.

This sequence joins TRBV18 and TRBJ2-2; D is perhaps TRBD2 (6 bases). Trimming took off 4 bases at V and 6 bases at J, with 15 bases between the two ends. The CDR3 contains 15 residues. Germline CDR1 KGHSH, CDR2 LQKENI. The CDR3 spells CASSRTGGASGELFF. DNA of the CDR3: TGTGCCAGCTCACGAACCGGGGGAGCCTCCGGGGAGCTGTTTTTT.

This chain joins TRBV4-1 and TRBJ2-4; TRBD1 aligns across 7 bases. This CDR3 region has 15 residues. Germline V gives CDR1 MGHRA, CDR2 YSYEKL. Trimming removed 3 bases from V and 8 bases from J; junction bases left unmatched: 10. The CDR3: CASSHSDRLQDIQYF. The CDR3 nucleotides are TGCGCCAGCAGCCATTCGGACAGGCTGCAAGACATTCAGTACTTC.

The chain carries TRBV19 and TRBJ1-2; a possible D gene is TRBD1 (5 bases). The germline V gene encodes CDR1 LNHDA and CDR2 SQIVND (reference sequence). Trimming stripped 6 bases from V and 4 bases from J, with 18 bases between. This CDR3 is 15 amino acids long. Here the CDR3 reads CASRERAGLGYGYTF. DNA for the CDR3: TGTGCCAGTAGAGAACGGGCAGGGCTGGGCTATGGCTACACCTTC.

This chain connects TRBV28 to TRBJ1-1; 8 bases fit TRBD1. The CDR3 is made up of 13 amino acids. The J segment lost 8 bases and the V segment lost 8 bases, leaving 10 bases of the junction unmatched. Germline V lookup: CDR1 MDHEN, CDR2 SYDVKM. The CDR3 DNA sequence: TGTGCCAGCGTAGGGACAGGCAATCCGGAAGCTTTCTTT. This codes for CASVGTGNPEAFF. The full variable domain, rest sourced from reference TRBV28 and TRBJ1-1, is DVKVTQSSRYLVKRTGEKVFLECVQDMDHENMFWYRQDPGLGLRLIYFSYDVKMKEKGDIPEGYSVSREKKERFSLILESASTNQTSMYLCASVGTGNPEAFFGQGTRLTVV.

The V gene is TRBV7-9, the J gene TRBJ2-2; TRBD1 matches 8 bases. The CDR3 has 16 amino acids. V lost 3 bases, J lost 7 bases, and 10 bases stayed unmatched. CDR1 and CDR2 from the germline V gene are SEHNR and FQNEAQ (reference sequence). The CDR3 loop reads CASSFGPTGGNGELFF. The CDR3 region has the DNA TGTGCCAGCAGCTTTGGGCCCACAGGGGGGAACGGGGAGCTGTTTTTT.

The V call is TRBV6-5, the J call TRBJ1-2, with 9 nucleotides matching TRBD1. V lost 4 bases, J lost 8 bases, and 14 bases stayed unmatched. Per germline, CDR1 MNHEY and CDR2 SVGAGI. The CDR3 extends over 16 amino acids. CDR3 sequence reads: CASSSWTGASSGGYTF. In DNA, the CDR3 is TGTGCCAGCAGTTCCTGGACAGGGGCCTCGTCGGGAGGCTACACCTTC.

J is TRBJ1-4 and V is TRBV28; D is undetermined. V was shortened by 6 bases and J by 0 bases, with 11 bases between the two germline ends. The CDR3 consists of 15 residues. Germline V gene sequence: CDR1 MDHEN, CDR2 SYDVKM. CDR3 protein: CASRLYSATNEKLFF. The CDR3 nucleotides read TGTGCCAGCAGGCTCTACAGTGCAACTAATGAAAAACTGTTTTTT.

V gene TRBV30 combines with J gene TRBJ2-3; 11 positions match TRBD1. There are 15 residues in the CDR3. V trimming: 4 bases; J trimming: 3 bases; junction bases outside the gene matches: 6. In germline, CDR1 is GTSNPN, CDR2 SVGIG (reference sequence). CDR3 nucleotides: TGTGCCTGGACCACCGGGACAGGGGGGACAGATACGCAGTATTTT. It codes for CAWTTGTGGTDTQYF.

V is TRBV6-5 and J is TRBJ2-3, with a tentative D call TRBD2 (7 bases). Germline CDR1 and CDR2: MNHEY and SVGAGI. CDR3 size: 15 residues. Between the trimmed V and J ends, which lost 0 bases and 5 bases, there was a span of 12 bases. The CDR3 sequence is CASSYSAGAQDTQYF. Written as DNA, the CDR3 is TGTGCCAGCAGTTACTCTGCGGGGGCCCAAGATACGCAGTATTTT.